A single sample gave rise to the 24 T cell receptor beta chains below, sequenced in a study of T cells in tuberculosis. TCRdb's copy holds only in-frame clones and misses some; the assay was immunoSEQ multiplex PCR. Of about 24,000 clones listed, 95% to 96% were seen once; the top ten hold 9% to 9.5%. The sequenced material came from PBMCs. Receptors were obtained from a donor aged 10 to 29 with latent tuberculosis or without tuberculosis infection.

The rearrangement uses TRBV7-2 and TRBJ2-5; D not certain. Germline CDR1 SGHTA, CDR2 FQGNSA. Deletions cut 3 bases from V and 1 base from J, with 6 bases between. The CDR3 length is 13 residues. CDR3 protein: CASSFQFQETQYF. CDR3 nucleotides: TGTGCCAGCAGCTTTCAGTTCCAAGAGACCCAGTACTTC.

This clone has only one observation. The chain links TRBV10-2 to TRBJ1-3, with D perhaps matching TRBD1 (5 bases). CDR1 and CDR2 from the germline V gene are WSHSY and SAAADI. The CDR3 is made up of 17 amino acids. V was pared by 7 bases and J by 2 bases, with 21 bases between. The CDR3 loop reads CASTPRGVLYAGNTIYF. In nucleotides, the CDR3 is TGCGCCAGCACCCCTCGGGGGGTACTCTATGCTGGAAACACCATATATTTT.

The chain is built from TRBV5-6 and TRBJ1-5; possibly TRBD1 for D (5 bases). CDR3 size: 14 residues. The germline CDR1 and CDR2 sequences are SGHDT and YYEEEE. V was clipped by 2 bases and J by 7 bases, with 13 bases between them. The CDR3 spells CASSLRQGGQPQHF. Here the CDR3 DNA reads TGTGCCAGCAGCTTACGCCAGGGAGGCCAGCCCCAGCATTTT.

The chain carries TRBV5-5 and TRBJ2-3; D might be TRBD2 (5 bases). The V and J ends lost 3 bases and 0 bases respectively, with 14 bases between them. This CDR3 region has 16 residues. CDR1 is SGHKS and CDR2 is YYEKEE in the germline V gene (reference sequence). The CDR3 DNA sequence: TGTGCCAGCAGCTCCCCGAGAGGGCCTAGCACAGATACGCAGTATTTT. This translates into CASSSPRGPSTDTQYF.

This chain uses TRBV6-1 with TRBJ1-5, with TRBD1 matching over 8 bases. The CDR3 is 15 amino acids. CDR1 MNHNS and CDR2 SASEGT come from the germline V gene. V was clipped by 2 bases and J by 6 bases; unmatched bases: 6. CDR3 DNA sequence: TGTGCCAGCAGTGAACGGCGGCAGGGGGCTCAGCCCCAGCATTTT. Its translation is CASSERRQGAQPQHF.

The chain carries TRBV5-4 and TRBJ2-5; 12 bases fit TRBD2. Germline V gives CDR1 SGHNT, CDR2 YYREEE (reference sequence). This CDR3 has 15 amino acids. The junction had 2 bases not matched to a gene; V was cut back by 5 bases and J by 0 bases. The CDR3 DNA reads TGTGCCAGCAGTCGGACTAGCGGGGACCAAGAGACCCAGTACTTC. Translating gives CASSRTSGDQETQYF.

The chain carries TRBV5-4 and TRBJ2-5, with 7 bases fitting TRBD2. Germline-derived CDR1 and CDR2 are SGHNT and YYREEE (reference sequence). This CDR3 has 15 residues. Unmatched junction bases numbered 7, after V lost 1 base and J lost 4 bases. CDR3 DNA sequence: TGTGCCAGCAGCTTGAGCGGGGCGTTTGGAGAGACCCAGTACTTC. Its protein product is CASSLSGAFGETQYF.

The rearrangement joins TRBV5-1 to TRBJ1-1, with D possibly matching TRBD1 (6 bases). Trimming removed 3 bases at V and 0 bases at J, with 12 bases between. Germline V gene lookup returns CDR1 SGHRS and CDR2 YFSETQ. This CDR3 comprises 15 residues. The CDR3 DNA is TGCGCCAGCAGCTCCTCCACAGGGATGAACACTGAAGCTTTCTTT. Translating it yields CASSSSTGMNTEAFF.

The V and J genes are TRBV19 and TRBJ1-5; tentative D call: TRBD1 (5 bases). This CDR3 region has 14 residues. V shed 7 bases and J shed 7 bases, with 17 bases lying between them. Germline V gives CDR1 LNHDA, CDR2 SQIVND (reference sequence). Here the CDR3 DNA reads TGTGCCAGTACCCGACGTGGGGCCCCCCAGCCCCAGCATTTT. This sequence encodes CASTRRGAPQPQHF.

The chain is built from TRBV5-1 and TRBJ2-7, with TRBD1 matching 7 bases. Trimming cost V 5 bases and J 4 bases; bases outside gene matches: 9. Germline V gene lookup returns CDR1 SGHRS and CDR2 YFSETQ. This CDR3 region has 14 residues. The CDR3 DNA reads TGCGCCAGCAGGCAGGGACAGTCATTATACGAGCAGTACTTC. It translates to CASRQGQSLYEQYF.

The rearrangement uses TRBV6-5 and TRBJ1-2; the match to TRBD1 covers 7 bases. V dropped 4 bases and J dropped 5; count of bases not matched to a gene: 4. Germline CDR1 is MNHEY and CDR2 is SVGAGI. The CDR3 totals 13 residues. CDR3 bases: TGTGCCAGCAGTTCTCAGACAGGGTATGGCTACACCTTC. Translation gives CASSSQTGYGYTF.

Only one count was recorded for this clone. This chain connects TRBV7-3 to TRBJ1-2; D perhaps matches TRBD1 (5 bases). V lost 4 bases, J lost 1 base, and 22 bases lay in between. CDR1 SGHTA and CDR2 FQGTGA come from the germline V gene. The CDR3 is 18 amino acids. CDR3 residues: CASSSIWTRKTFNYGYTF. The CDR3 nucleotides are TGTGCCAGCAGCTCAATATGGACAAGAAAGACCTTTAACTATGGCTACACCTTC.

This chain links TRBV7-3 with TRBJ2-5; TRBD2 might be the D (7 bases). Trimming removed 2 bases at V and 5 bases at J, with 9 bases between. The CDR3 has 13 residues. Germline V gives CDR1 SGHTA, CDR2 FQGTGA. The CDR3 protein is CASSLSGGETQYF. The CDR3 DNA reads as TGTGCCAGCAGCTTATCGGGGGGCGAGACCCAGTACTTC.

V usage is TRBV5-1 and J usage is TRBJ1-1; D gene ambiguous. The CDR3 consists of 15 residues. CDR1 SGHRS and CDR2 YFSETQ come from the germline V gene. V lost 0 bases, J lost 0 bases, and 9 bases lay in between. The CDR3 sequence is CASSLGGGVNTEAFF. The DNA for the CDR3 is TGCGCCAGCAGCTTGGGAGGAGGCGTGAACACTGAAGCTTTCTTT. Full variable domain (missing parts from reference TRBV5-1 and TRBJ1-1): KAGVTQTPRYLIKTRGQQVTLSCSPISGHRSVSWYQQTPGQGLQFLFEYFSETQRNKGNFPGRFSGRQFSNSRSEMNVSTLELGDSALYLCASSLGGGVNTEAFFGQGTRLTVV.

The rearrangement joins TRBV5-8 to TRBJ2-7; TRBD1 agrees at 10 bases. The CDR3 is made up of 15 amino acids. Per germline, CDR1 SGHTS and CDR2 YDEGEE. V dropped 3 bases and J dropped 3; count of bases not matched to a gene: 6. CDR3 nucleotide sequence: TGTGCCAGCAGCTACGCCGGGACAGGGGTCTACGAGCAGTACGTC. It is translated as CASSYAGTGVYEQYV.

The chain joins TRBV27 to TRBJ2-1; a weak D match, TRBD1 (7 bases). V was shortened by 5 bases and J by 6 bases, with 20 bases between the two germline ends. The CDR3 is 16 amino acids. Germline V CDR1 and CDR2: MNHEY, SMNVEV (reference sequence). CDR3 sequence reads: CASSPNRRGPGNEQFF. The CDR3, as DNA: TGTGCCAGCAGTCCGAACAGGAGGGGGCCAGGCAATGAGCAGTTCTTC.

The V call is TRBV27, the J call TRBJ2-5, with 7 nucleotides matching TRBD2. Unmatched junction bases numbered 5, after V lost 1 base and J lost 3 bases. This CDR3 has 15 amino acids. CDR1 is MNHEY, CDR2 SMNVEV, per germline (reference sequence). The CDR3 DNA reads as TGTGCCAGCAGTTTATACGGGGGGTGGGAAGAGACCCAGTACTTC. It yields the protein CASSLYGGWEETQYF.

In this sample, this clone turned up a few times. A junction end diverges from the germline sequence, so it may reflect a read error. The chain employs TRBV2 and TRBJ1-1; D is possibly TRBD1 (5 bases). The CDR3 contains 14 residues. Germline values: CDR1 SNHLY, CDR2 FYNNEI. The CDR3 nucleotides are TGTGCCAGCAGGGAAGGGGCCATGAACACTGAAGCTTTCTTT. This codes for CASREGAMNTEAFF.

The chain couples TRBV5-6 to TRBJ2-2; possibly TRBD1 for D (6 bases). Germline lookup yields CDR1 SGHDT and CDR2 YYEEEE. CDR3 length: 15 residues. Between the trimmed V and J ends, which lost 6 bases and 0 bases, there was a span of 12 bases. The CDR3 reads CASTATGPNTGELFF. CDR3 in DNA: TGTGCCAGCACCGCCACAGGGCCGAACACCGGGGAGCTGTTTTTT.

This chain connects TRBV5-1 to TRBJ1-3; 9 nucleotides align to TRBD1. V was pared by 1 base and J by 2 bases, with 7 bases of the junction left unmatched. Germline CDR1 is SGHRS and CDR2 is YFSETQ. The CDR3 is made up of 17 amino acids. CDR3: CASSLWGQGDTGNTIYF. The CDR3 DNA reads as TGCGCCAGCAGCTTGTGGGGACAGGGTGATACTGGAAACACCATATATTTT. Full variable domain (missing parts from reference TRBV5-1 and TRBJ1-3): KAGVTQTPRYLIKTRGQQVTLSCSPISGHRSVSWYQQTPGQGLQFLFEYFSETQRNKGNFPGRFSGRQFSNSRSEMNVSTLELGDSALYLCASSLWGQGDTGNTIYFGEGSWLTVV.

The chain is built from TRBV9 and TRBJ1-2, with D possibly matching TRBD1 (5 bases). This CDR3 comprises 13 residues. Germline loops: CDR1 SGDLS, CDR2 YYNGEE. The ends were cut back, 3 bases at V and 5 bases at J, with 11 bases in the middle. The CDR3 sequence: CASSAGGGYGYTF. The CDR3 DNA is TGTGCCAGCAGCGCCGGCGGGGGATATGGCTACACCTTC.

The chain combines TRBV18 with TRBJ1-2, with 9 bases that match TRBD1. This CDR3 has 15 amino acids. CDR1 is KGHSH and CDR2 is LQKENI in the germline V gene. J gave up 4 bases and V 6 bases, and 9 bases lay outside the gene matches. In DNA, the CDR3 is TGTGCCAGCTCGCGACTGGGACAGGGCAGCTATGGCTACACCTTC. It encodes CASSRLGQGSYGYTF.

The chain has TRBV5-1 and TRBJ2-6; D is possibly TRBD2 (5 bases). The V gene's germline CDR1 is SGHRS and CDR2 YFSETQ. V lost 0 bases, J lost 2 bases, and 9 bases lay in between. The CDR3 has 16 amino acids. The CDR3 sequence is CASSLGGGPGANVLTF. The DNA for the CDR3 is TGCGCCAGCAGCTTGGGTGGCGGGCCTGGGGCCAACGTCCTGACTTTC.

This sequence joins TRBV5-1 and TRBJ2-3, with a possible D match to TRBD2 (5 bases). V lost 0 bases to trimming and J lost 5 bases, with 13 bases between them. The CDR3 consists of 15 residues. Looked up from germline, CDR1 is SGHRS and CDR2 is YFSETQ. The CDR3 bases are TGCGCCAGCAGCTTGGGCCAGCCCGGGGTAGATACGCAGTATTTT. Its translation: CASSLGQPGVDTQYF. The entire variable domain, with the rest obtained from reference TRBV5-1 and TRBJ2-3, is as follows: KAGVTQTPRYLIKTRGQQVTLSCSPISGHRSVSWYQQTPGQGLQFLFEYFSETQRNKGNFPGRFSGRQFSNSRSEMNVSTLELGDSALYLCASSLGQPGVDTQYFGPGTRLTVL.